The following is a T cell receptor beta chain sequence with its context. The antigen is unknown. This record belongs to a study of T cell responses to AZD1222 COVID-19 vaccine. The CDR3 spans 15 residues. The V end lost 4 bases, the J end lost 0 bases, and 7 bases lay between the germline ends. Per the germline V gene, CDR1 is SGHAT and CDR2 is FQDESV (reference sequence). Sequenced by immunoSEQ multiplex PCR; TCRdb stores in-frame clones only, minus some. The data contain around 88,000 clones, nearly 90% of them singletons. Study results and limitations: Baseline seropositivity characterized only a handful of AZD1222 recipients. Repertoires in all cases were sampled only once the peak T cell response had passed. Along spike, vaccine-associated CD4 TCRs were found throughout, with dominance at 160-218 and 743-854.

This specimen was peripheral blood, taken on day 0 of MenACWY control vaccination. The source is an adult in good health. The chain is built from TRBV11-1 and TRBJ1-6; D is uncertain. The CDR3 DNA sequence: TGTGCCAGCAGCTCCCGGGACTCCTATAATTCACCCCTCCACTTT. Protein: CASSSRDSYNSPLHF.